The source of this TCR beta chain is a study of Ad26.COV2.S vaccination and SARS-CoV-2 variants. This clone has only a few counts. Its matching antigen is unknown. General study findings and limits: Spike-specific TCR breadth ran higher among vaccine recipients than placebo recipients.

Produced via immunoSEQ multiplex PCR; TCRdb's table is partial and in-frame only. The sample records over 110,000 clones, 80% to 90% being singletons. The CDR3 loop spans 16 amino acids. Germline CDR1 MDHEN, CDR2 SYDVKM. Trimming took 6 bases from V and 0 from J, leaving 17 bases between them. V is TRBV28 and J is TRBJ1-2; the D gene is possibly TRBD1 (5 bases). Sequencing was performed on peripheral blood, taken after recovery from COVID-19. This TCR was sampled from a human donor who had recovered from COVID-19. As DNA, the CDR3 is TGTGCCAGCAGGGGGTTTTGGAGGGGACCTAACTATGGCTACACCTTC. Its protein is CASRGFWRGPNYGYTF.